Presented here are 25 T cell receptor beta chains from one specimen sequenced in a study of CD8 T cells in Susac syndrome. Random hexamers were used to reverse transcribe 0.5 to 1 ug of RNA. TCRdb called the immunoSEQ multiplex PCR reads again in MiXCR, with one record for every CDR3 protein. The sample includes roughly 300,000 distinct CDR3 sequences, around 84% of them seen just once. Sequenced sample: CD8+ T cells from PBMCs. The receptors were sampled from a human donor with multiple sclerosis.

The rearrangement joins TRBV9 to TRBJ1-1; 7 bases fit TRBD1. The CDR3 runs 15 residues. Germline loops: CDR1 SGDLS, CDR2 YYNGEE. Trimming removed 3 bases from V and 0 bases from J; junction bases left unmatched: 5. The CDR3 sequence is CASSARDSLNTEAFF. CDR3 sequence (DNA): TGTGCCAGCAGCGCCCGGGACAGCTTGAACACTGAAGCTTTCTTT.

The chain carries TRBV2 and TRBJ1-2; D is unresolved. CDR1 is SNHLY, CDR2 FYNNEI, per germline. The V end was cut by 3 bases, the J end by 1 base, with 9 bases between. There are 14 residues in the CDR3. In DNA, the CDR3 is TGTGCCAGCAGTGATTCATTCCGTAACTATGGCTACACCTTC. Protein product: CASSDSFRNYGYTF.

The genes are TRBV7-9 and TRBJ1-4; 7 bases map to TRBD1. CDR3 size: 15 residues. In germline, CDR1 is SEHNR, CDR2 FQNEAQ (reference sequence). Trimming took 5 bases from V and 1 from J; bases not matched to a gene: 4. The CDR3 sequence is CASSRDSGTNEKLFF. DNA of the CDR3: TGTGCCAGCAGCAGGGACAGTGGAACTAATGAAAAACTGTTTTTT. Full variable domain (missing parts from reference TRBV7-9 and TRBJ1-4): DTGVSQNPRHKITKRGQNVTFRCDPISEHNRLYWYRQTLGQGPEFLTYFQNEAQLEKSRLLSDRFSAERPKGSFSTLEIQRTEQGDSAMYLCASSRDSGTNEKLFFGSGTQLSVL.

This clonotype was seen a single time. This rearrangement joins TRBV15 to TRBJ2-7; D perhaps matches TRBD2 (7 bases). Germline V CDR1 and CDR2: LNHNV, YYDKDF (reference sequence). V lost 8 bases and J 2 bases, leaving 13 bases between the germline ends. The CDR3 length is 13 residues. The CDR3 coding sequence is TGTGCCACCGGGGAGGGGGGCCCCTACGAGCAGTACTTC. As protein: CATGEGGPYEQYF.

The rearrangement uses TRBV27 and TRBJ1-1; D is unclear. CDR1 MNHEY and CDR2 SMNVEV come from the germline V gene (reference sequence). This CDR3 is 13 amino acids long. The V end lost 10 bases, the J end lost 5 bases, and 17 bases lay between the germline ends. Written as DNA, the CDR3 is TGTGCCACGAGTCCGGGCCCGGGGACTGAAGCTTTCTTT. Amino acids: CATSPGPGTEAFF.

The chain's CDR3 is CASSLGTYTDYEQYF. The CDR3 DNA follows: TGTGCCAGTAGTTTAGGGACCTACACGGACTACGAGCAGTACTTC. The V gene is TRBV19, the J gene TRBJ2-7, with D perhaps matching TRBD1 or TRBD2 (5 bases each). Germline lookup yields CDR1 LNHDA and CDR2 SQIVND (reference sequence). The ends were cut back, 5 bases at V and 3 bases at J, with 17 bases in the middle. The CDR3 consists of 15 residues.

V is TRBV27 and J is TRBJ2-3; no clear D. Germline V CDR1 and CDR2: MNHEY, SMNVEV (reference sequence). The CDR3 spans 14 residues. Trimming left V 1 base short and J 6 bases short, with 11 bases between. In nucleotides, the CDR3 is TGTGCCAGCAGTTTATTGGGGAATGGGGATACGCAGTATTTT. Translated: CASSLLGNGDTQYF.

V gene TRBV7-3 combines with J gene TRBJ2-2; D is unresolved. Germline loops: CDR1 SGHTA, CDR2 FQGTGA. The CDR3 length is 15 residues. The V end lost 5 bases, the J end lost 1 base, and 11 bases lay between the germline ends. CDR3 DNA sequence: TGTGCCAGCAGCCAGGACGCTAAGAACACCGGGGAGCTGTTTTTT. This translates into CASSQDAKNTGELFF.

This clonotype was counted only a few times. V and J are TRBV6-1 and TRBJ2-7, with 9 bases fitting TRBD1. The CDR3 runs to 15 residues. Per germline, CDR1 MNHNS and CDR2 SASEGT. V dropped 6 bases and J dropped 6; count of bases not matched to a gene: 12. CDR3 loop: CASSNFKQGAREQYF. The CDR3 nucleotides read TGTGCCAGCAGCAACTTCAAACAGGGGGCGCGCGAGCAGTACTTC.

This clonotype was picked up a small number of times. The chain carries TRBV7-9 and TRBJ2-7, with 7 nucleotides matching TRBD2. In germline, CDR1 is SEHNR, CDR2 FQNEAQ (reference sequence). V shed 7 bases and J 3 bases; nucleotides not matched to a gene: 9. The CDR3 length is 14 residues. The DNA for the CDR3 is TGTGCCAGCAACGGGCAGGGCGGGAGCTACGAGCAGTACTTC. This sequence encodes CASNGQGGSYEQYF.

The chain combines TRBV5-1 with TRBJ1-4; tentatively, D is TRBD1 (5 bases). With 4 bases removed from V and 4 bases from J, the gap between germline ends came to 20 bases. This CDR3 has 17 residues. Germline CDR1 SGHRS, CDR2 YFSETQ. CDR3 bases: TGCGCCAGCAGCCTGGAACCCAAAGGGACTTATAATGAAAAACTGTTTTTT. This translates into CASSLEPKGTYNEKLFF. Filled out from reference TRBV5-1 and TRBJ1-4, the complete variable domain reads KAGVTQTPRYLIKTRGQQVTLSCSPISGHRSVSWYQQTPGQGLQFLFEYFSETQRNKGNFPGRFSGRQFSNSRSEMNVSTLELGDSALYLCASSLEPKGTYNEKLFFGSGTQLSVL.

V usage is TRBV3-1 and J usage is TRBJ2-2, with unresolved D. The germline gives CDR1 LGHDT, CDR2 YNNKEL (reference sequence). The CDR3 is 17 amino acids. V lost 5 bases and J 0 bases, leaving 16 bases between the germline ends. In DNA form, the CDR3 reads TGTGCCAGCAGCTACCCCTCGAAGTTGGCGAACACCGGGGAGCTGTTTTTT. This gives the protein CASSYPSKLANTGELFF.

This rearrangement joins TRBV20-1 to TRBJ2-5, with 10 bases identical to TRBD2. V shed 2 bases, J shed 4 bases, and the junction held 10 bases outside the gene matches. Germline-derived CDR1 and CDR2 are DFQATT and SNEGSKA (reference sequence). The length of the CDR3 is 16 residues. CDR3 sequence: CSARRSGRALRETQYF. In DNA form, the CDR3 reads TGCAGTGCTAGAAGAAGCGGGAGGGCCCTTAGAGAGACCCAGTACTTC.

The chain links TRBV7-9 to TRBJ2-3; D gene uncertain. V shed 5 bases and J shed 0 bases, with 12 bases lying between them. CDR3 length: 15 residues. CDR1 is SEHNR, CDR2 FQNEAQ, per germline (reference sequence). The CDR3 DNA sequence: TGTGCCAGCAGCAGAGGCCTTCAGAGCACAGATACGCAGTATTTT. It yields the protein CASSRGLQSTDTQYF. Full variable domain (outside the CDR3, taken from reference TRBV7-9 and TRBJ2-3): DTGVSQNPRHKITKRGQNVTFRCDPISEHNRLYWYRQTLGQGPEFLTYFQNEAQLEKSRLLSDRFSAERPKGSFSTLEIQRTEQGDSAMYLCASSRGLQSTDTQYFGPGTRLTVL.

The genes are TRBV9 and TRBJ2-1; tentatively, D is TRBD2 (5 bases). The CDR3 runs to 13 residues. V was cut by 0 bases and J by 6 bases, with 7 bases left in between. CDR1 and CDR2 from the germline V gene are SGDLS and YYNGEE. This chain's CDR3 is CASSVGGFNEQFF. DNA for the CDR3: TGTGCCAGCAGCGTAGGAGGGTTCAATGAGCAGTTCTTC.

This clonotype was seen more than once but under ten times. The chain is built from TRBV5-6 and TRBJ2-1, with D uncertain. Germline assignment: CDR1 SGHDT and CDR2 YYEEEE. The CDR3 length is 15 residues. The V and J ends lost 4 bases and 4 bases respectively, with 15 bases between them. The CDR3 here is CASSPVEAVYNEQFF. The CDR3 coding sequence is TGTGCCAGCAGCCCGGTAGAGGCAGTATACAATGAGCAGTTCTTC.

The chain is built from TRBV20-1 and TRBJ2-7; TRBD1 aligns across 7 bases. CDR3 length: 14 amino acids. Germline CDR1 DFQATT, CDR2 SNEGSKA (reference sequence). Germline trimming cut 3 bases from V and 3 bases from J; bases unmatched to any gene: 8. The CDR3 sequence is CSARGDSALYEQYF. The CDR3 DNA reads TGCAGTGCTAGGGGGGACAGTGCCCTCTACGAGCAGTACTTC.

This clonotype came up once. This sequence joins TRBV5-1 and TRBJ2-4; 7 bases are a match to TRBD1. J was trimmed by 0 bases and V by 1 base; bases with no gene match: 4. CDR3 length equals 16 residues. Looked up from germline, CDR1 is SGHRS and CDR2 is YFSETQ. The CDR3 region is CASSLTGVIAKNIQYF. CDR3 sequence (DNA): TGCGCCAGCAGCTTGACAGGGGTTATAGCCAAAAACATTCAGTACTTC.

The gene calls are TRBV20-1 and TRBJ1-1, with D possibly matching TRBD1 (5 bases). This CDR3 spans 15 amino acids. Germline CDR1 reads DFQATT; CDR2 reads SNEGSKA (reference sequence). The V and J ends lost 0 bases and 5 bases respectively, with 16 bases between them. The DNA of the CDR3 is TGCAGTGCTAGAGATAGCCGACAGCGGAAAACTGAAGCTTTCTTT. Amino acid sequence: CSARDSRQRKTEAFF.

The chain recombines TRBV7-9 with TRBJ2-7; D is undetermined. Trimming pared 0 bases from V and 3 bases from J, leaving 9 bases between. There are 14 residues in the CDR3. CDR1 and CDR2 from the germline V gene are SEHNR and FQNEAQ (reference sequence). The DNA of the CDR3 is TGTGCCAGCAGCTTAGCGGAGACAAGCTACGAGCAGTACTTC. As protein: CASSLAETSYEQYF.

The rearrangement links TRBV9 to TRBJ2-7; a weak D match, TRBD2 (6 bases). This CDR3 has 14 amino acids. V shed 4 bases and J shed 2 bases, with 13 bases lying between them. Germline CDR1 and CDR2: SGDLS and YYNGEE. The CDR3 coding sequence is TGTGCCAGCAGCAATCCGGGACTGACCTACGAGCAGTACTTC. It encodes CASSNPGLTYEQYF.

This clonotype was counted a single time. This chain connects TRBV10-1 to TRBJ2-3, with TRBD2 as a possible D gene (6 bases). This CDR3 spans 16 amino acids. Germline CDR1 is WNHNN and CDR2 is SYGVQD (reference sequence). Trimming stripped 3 bases from V and 2 bases from J, with 15 bases between. The CDR3 sequence is CASSEGRRTTTDTQYF. CDR3 DNA sequence: TGCGCCAGCAGTGAAGGGAGGCGCACAACCACAGATACGCAGTATTTT.

The chain combines TRBV27 with TRBJ2-7; the D call may be TRBD1 or TRBD2 (5 bases each). The CDR3 covers 17 residues. Looked up from germline, CDR1 is MNHEY and CDR2 is SMNVEV (reference sequence). Trimming removed 2 bases from V and 2 bases from J, with 19 bases in between. The CDR3 protein is CASSLGAGSGPPYEQYF. CDR3 bases: TGTGCCAGCAGTTTAGGGGCGGGCTCAGGGCCACCCTACGAGCAGTACTTC.

V and J are TRBV12-5 and TRBJ2-4, with 7 positions matching TRBD1. Germline CDR1 is LGHNT and CDR2 is FRNRAP. The CDR3 is 16 residues long. J lost 0 bases, V lost 1 base, and 3 bases had no gene match. The CDR3 DNA reads as TGTGCTAGTGGTTTGGGGGACAGCTTAGCCAAAAACATTCAGTACTTC. Translated, it gives CASGLGDSLAKNIQYF.

This clonotype occurred once. The V and J genes are TRBV7-8 and TRBJ1-2; D is unresolved. The length of the CDR3 is 17 residues. V lost 1 base and J 0 bases, leaving 15 bases between the germline ends. Per the germline V gene, CDR1 is SGHVS and CDR2 is FQNEAQ. The CDR3 DNA reads TGTGCCAGCAGCTTAGTCCGTCCGGGCCGACCTAACTATGGCTACACCTTC. Translation gives CASSLVRPGRPNYGYTF.